The clone carrying this T cell receptor beta chain has more than one count but fewer than ten. Its target is not known. V shed 6 bases and J 6 bases; nucleotides not matched to a gene: 8. The CDR3 contains 13 residues. Germline values: CDR1 MNHEY, CDR2 SVGAGI. In the PCR, 60 Vbeta and 13 Jbeta primers were used. Some clones are missing from TCRdb's copy, which holds only in-frame ones; the method was immunoSEQ multiplex PCR. Among about 200,000 clones, over 80% were seen once, and the ten largest hold 0.71%. The source of the sample is a study of cytomegalovirus exposure and HLA in healthy donors. Findings and caveats of the study: Later analysis associated a missense DCLRE1C variant with TCR beta V- and J-gene trimming. Analyses of presence and absence presupposed an approximately uniform sequencing depth across donors. Some V segments could not be told apart, so they were left out, TRBV6-2 and TRBV6-3 among them. Earlier results showed most TCR beta V segments being productive about 90% or about 30% of the time.

The clonotype was recovered from a boy under 10 years old in good health and CMV-seronegative. The sample consisted of PBMCs. The chain employs TRBV6-5 and TRBJ2-7, with 7 bases that match TRBD2. CDR3 loop: CASSHGRGSEQYF. The CDR3 DNA reads as TGTGCCAGCAGCCACGGACGCGGGAGCGAGCAGTACTTC.